These 14 T cell receptor beta chains came from one sample sequenced in a study of blood T cell repertoires in COVID-19. The method was immunoSEQ multiplex PCR; TCRdb's version includes in-frame clones alone and lacks a portion of them. The sample includes 250,000 or so clones, nearly 90% of them seen just once. Specimen: PBMCs or T cells enriched from blood (not recorded which). The receptors were gathered from a man aged 25 to 40 who had recovered from COVID-19.

V usage is TRBV28 and J usage is TRBJ1-2; a weak D match, TRBD1 (6 bases). Germline values: CDR1 MDHEN, CDR2 SYDVKM. This CDR3 region has 13 residues. The V end was cut by 5 bases, the J end by 2 bases, with 9 bases between. CDR3 nucleotides: TGTGCCAGCAGTGAGGACAGAAACTATGGCTACACCTTC. Amino acid sequence: CASSEDRNYGYTF.

The CDR3 DNA reads TGTGCCAGCAGTGAAGCGCTTCTAGGCGGGGTCGGAACAGATACGCAGTATTTT. This codes for CASSEALLGGVGTDTQYF. The chain combines TRBV2 with TRBJ2-3; possibly TRBD2 for D (6 bases). The CDR3 totals 18 residues. CDR1 SNHLY and CDR2 FYNNEI come from the germline V gene. Trimming left V 0 bases short and J 3 bases short, with 19 bases between.

The V gene is TRBV5-4, the J gene TRBJ2-1, with TRBD1 matching 8 bases. CDR1 and CDR2 from the germline V gene are SGHNT and YYREEE (reference sequence). CDR3 size: 16 residues. Unmatched junction bases numbered 6, after V lost 4 bases and J lost 0 bases. As DNA, the CDR3 is TGTGCCAGCAGCCCAAGGGACAGGAGCTCCTACAATGAGCAGTTCTTC. It translates to CASSPRDRSSYNEQFF.

This chain joins TRBV27 and TRBJ1-5; D may be TRBD1 (5 bases). The V and J ends lost 5 bases and 2 bases respectively, with 13 bases between them. Germline V gene sequence: CDR1 MNHEY, CDR2 SMNVEV (reference sequence). This CDR3 spans 15 amino acids. This CDR3 is CASSLRGGGNQPQHF. CDR3 nucleotide sequence: TGTGCCAGCAGTCTAAGGGGAGGGGGCAATCAGCCCCAGCATTTT.

The chain combines TRBV6-2 or TRBV6-3 with TRBJ1-2, with 9 bases fitting TRBD1. Germline V lookup: CDR1 MNHEY, CDR2 SVGEGT. The CDR3 totals 14 residues. V lost 5 bases, J lost 5 bases, and 6 bases stayed unmatched. DNA of the CDR3: TGTGCCAGCAGTAAAACAGGGGGCGGATATGGCTACACCTTC. This codes for CASSKTGGGYGYTF.

The V gene is TRBV4-2, the J gene TRBJ1-2, with 9 bases fitting TRBD1. Germline-derived CDR1 and CDR2 are LGHNA and YNFKEQ. V lost 1 base, J lost 8 bases, and 2 bases stayed unmatched. This CDR3 is 13 amino acids long. The CDR3 DNA follows: TGTGCCAGCAGCCAAGGGACAGGGGACGGCTACACCTTC. Its protein product is CASSQGTGDGYTF.

The chain joins TRBV5-1 to TRBJ2-2; no clear D. In germline, CDR1 is SGHRS, CDR2 YFSETQ. Trimming removed 0 bases at V and 1 base at J, with 7 bases between. The CDR3 has 15 amino acids. The CDR3 is CASSLATVNTGELFF. In DNA, the CDR3 is TGCGCCAGCAGCTTGGCCACGGTGAACACCGGGGAGCTGTTTTTT. Supplemented by reference TRBV5-1 and TRBJ2-2, the full variable domain reads KAGVTQTPRYLIKTRGQQVTLSCSPISGHRSVSWYQQTPGQGLQFLFEYFSETQRNKGNFPGRFSGRQFSNSRSEMNVSTLELGDSALYLCASSLATVNTGELFFGEGSRLTVL.

The genes are TRBV7-2 and TRBJ1-1, with 8 bases matching TRBD1. V gave up 5 bases and J gave up 5 bases; unmatched junction bases: 4. Germline V CDR1 and CDR2: SGHTA, FQGNSA. The CDR3 runs to 13 residues. The CDR3 protein is CASSTQGETEAFF. The CDR3 DNA follows: TGTGCCAGCAGCACACAGGGGGAGACTGAAGCTTTCTTT.

As DNA, the CDR3 is TGTGCCAGTACCAGCTCCTACGAGCAGTACTTC. It is translated as CASTSSYEQYF. The J gene is TRBJ2-7, the V gene TRBV25-1; D is unclear. V was clipped by 9 bases and J by 0 bases, with 6 bases between them. CDR3 length equals 11 residues. CDR1 is MGHDK, CDR2 SYGVNS, per germline.

Only a few counts were recorded for this clone. The chain employs TRBV5-1 and TRBJ2-7; 9 bases align to TRBD2. The V gene's germline CDR1 is SGHRS and CDR2 YFSETQ. The V segment lost 2 bases and the J segment 2 bases; nucleotides outside the gene matches: 8. The CDR3 has 16 residues. This chain's CDR3 is CASSLLRASGTYEQYF. The CDR3 DNA reads as TGCGCCAGCAGCTTACTCCGCGCTAGCGGGACCTACGAGCAGTACTTC.

V usage is TRBV15 and J usage is TRBJ1-5, with a tentative D call TRBD1 (5 bases). The germline V gene has CDR1 LNHNV and CDR2 YYDKDF (reference sequence). This CDR3 has 17 amino acids. V lost 1 base to trimming and J lost 6 bases, with 19 bases between them. The chain's CDR3 is CATSRGGSRAWGQPQHF. In DNA form, the CDR3 reads TGTGCCACCAGCAGAGGCGGTAGCAGGGCTTGGGGTCAGCCCCAGCATTTT.

The chain carries TRBV2 and TRBJ2-1; D uncertain. The CDR3 spans 13 residues. Germline CDR1 SNHLY, CDR2 FYNNEI. V was trimmed by 5 bases and J by 4 bases, leaving 9 bases between them. CDR3 coding DNA: TGTGCCAGCAGTCCGGGTGGATACAATGAGCAGTTCTTC. Translation: CASSPGGYNEQFF.

The rearrangement uses TRBV24-1 and TRBJ2-2, with 7 bases that match TRBD2. V shed 10 bases and J 1 base; nucleotides not matched to a gene: 11. There are 16 residues in the CDR3. Germline V CDR1 and CDR2: KGHDR, SFDVKD. DNA for the CDR3: TGTGCCACAAAGAGTGGACTAGTAGAGAACACCGGGGAGCTGTTTTTT. The encoded protein is CATKSGLVENTGELFF.

The chain combines TRBV6-1 with TRBJ1-1, with D uncertain. The CDR3 is 15 amino acids. Germline V lookup: CDR1 MNHNS, CDR2 SASEGT. Trimming removed 0 bases at V and 0 bases at J, with 8 bases between. CDR3 protein: CASSEASGLNTEAFF. The CDR3 DNA follows: TGTGCCAGCAGTGAAGCTTCGGGATTGAACACTGAAGCTTTCTTT.